The entry that follows covers one T cell receptor (beta chain) sequence. This clone has more than one count but fewer than ten. It lacks a known antigen. Base qualities are not at hand, and no much larger clone is one base apart. The data originate from a study of cytomegalovirus exposure and HLA in healthy donors (dated by TCRdb to 2016 to 2017). For the study in its entirety: In an earlier analysis of under 600 of the donors, approximately 260 Gb of sequence data and 90 million to 130 million unique TCR beta sequences from about 179 million T cells were reported. An early release that covered some 630 HLA-typed donors contained around 300 gigabases of sequencing data and some 87 million unique TCR sequences. Of the 300 to 400 genotyped donors, approximately 80% fell in the genetic ancestry cluster associated with self-reported Caucasian donors. The study was designed to test whether signatures of past pathogen exposure could be identified by cataloging public T cell receptors. The study profiled the T cell repertoires of fewer than 850 subjects by immunosequencing and related them to cytomegalovirus serostatus. A separate validation cohort of roughly 130 different subjects was used in addition to the approximately 700-subject first cohort. To predict cytomegalovirus infection status, the study combined high-throughput TCR immunosequencing, statistical association of individual TCRs with disease status, and machine learning. To study patterns of TCR occurrence, a later analysis re-analyzed previously published TCR beta repertoires from around 700 donors and added high-resolution HLA genotyping. The later analysis used no new phenotypic data to find candidate immune exposures, relying instead on TCR beta sequences and their occurrence across donors. An earlier analysis of around 540 of the donors applied high-throughput TCR beta sequencing to assess whether each TCR beta V gene segment acted as functional or pseudogenic. Donor age, sex, ethnicity and CMV serostatus were compiled together with the repertoire data. A later genetic analysis took genome-wide SNP genotypes for about three fifths of the 666 donors and used that subset as a discovery cohort. All discovery cohort repertoires had been generated using a single sequencing platform. Both class I and class II loci were covered by HLA typing, at four-digit resolution. Typing coverage varied by locus: about 620-640 donors for A, B, C, DRB1 and DQB1; roughly 510 for DQA1; nearly 610 for DPA1; roughly 470 for DPB1. Roughly 5 DR-DQ haplotypes were handled as single units for association and clustering, since linkage in the cohort was strong. Among a few hundred genotyped donors of the cohort, an average of around 240,000 unique TCR beta nucleotide sequences were sequenced per donor, 15% to 20% of them non-productive. What the work shows at the level of the full study, not this receptor alone: Because counts were too low, approximately 18 rarely observed V segments, including chromosome 9 orphons, were excluded from the earlier analysis of several hundred of the donors. Presence/absence analyses assumed roughly uniform sequencing depth across donors, an assumption that may not hold. In a later genetic analysis, fewer N-insertions in productive TCRs were reported among donors in an Asian-associated ancestry cluster than the 666-donor mean. Because the 87-base-pair reads could not distinguish some IMGT-functional V segments, including TRBV6-2 and TRBV6-3, those segments were excluded. CMV serostatus was the only immune exposure information available for the cohort. The sequencing pipeline was judged likely to have produced a cluster of highly shared sequence variants as a technical artifact. An earlier analysis of approximately 590 of the donors showed that most TCR beta V segments appeared in productive rearrangements either about 90% or about 30% of the time, which broadly matched IMGT annotations. Because HLA typing was missing for some donors at each locus, association tests included only the typed subset. It was suggested by the authors that the approach could potentially be generalized to other disease states and immunological phenotypes. In a later analysis, the rate of TCR association differed among HLA loci, with DRB1 alleles having the most associated TCRs and HLA-C alleles having the fewest. Strong co-occurrence of HLA alleles, especially DR and DQ, made assigning TCR associations to individual alleles difficult. At a false discovery rate of 0.05, a later analysis linked fewer than 20,000 TCR beta sequences to specific HLA alleles. An association between a missense DCLRE1C variant and V-gene and J-gene trimming of TCR beta chains was found in a later genetic analysis and replicated in an independent cohort. A total of some 180 TCR beta chains were listed by the study as associated with cytomegalovirus. Correlated functional status among segregating V segments might reflect linkage disequilibrium, but an unknown experimental factor could not be ruled out. A later analysis reported that several top co-occurrence clusters appeared linked to parvovirus B19, influenza, CMV and Epstein-Barr virus. In vitro tests confirmed that three of the cytomegalovirus-associated TCR beta chains recognize cytomegalovirus antigens. A later analysis found that HLA-associated TCR beta chains were more clonally expanded and had lower generation probabilities than equally common non-associated chains. Cytomegalovirus status was reported to be diagnosed by the classifier with high specificity and sensitivity in both the original and validation cohorts. A later analysis found that most CMV-associated TCR beta chains appeared HLA-restricted, with HLA associations seemingly driven largely by CMV exposure. A further reported finding was that TCR beta sequences accurately predicted the HLA-A and HLA-B alleles for most subjects in the first cohort. Most TCR sequences were observed very rarely across donors, whereas some public TCRs were present in many individuals. Only TCR beta chains were sequenced in this cohort, and the absence of alpha or paired-chain data limited detectable features.

From its cysteine to its phenylalanine, the CDR3 spans 17 amino acids. Only the CDR3 part of the read is kept: 51 bases, read in frame from the first base. Deletion took 4 bases off V and 0 bases off J, with a span of 14 bases between the germline ends. The germline V gene (reference sequence) yields SGHNT for CDR1 and YYREEE for CDR2. The cohort was made up of roughly 670 healthy bone marrow donors. At the time of sampling, all cohort members were nominally healthy, though unrecorded immune exposures were likely present. The donor tested CMV seropositive, placing the donor among the 289 seropositive members of the cohort. Every donor gave a peripheral blood sample, and the peripheral blood mononuclear cells from that sample were used for TCR beta sequencing. The Qiagen DNeasy Blood Extraction Kit was used to extract genomic DNA from the blood cell samples. Preparation of the library involved the immunoSEQ multiplex PCR assay. For the multiplex PCR, a mixture combining 60 forward primers for TCR Vbeta segments and 13 reverse primers for TCR Jbeta segments was used. Amplification of the CDR3 region of rearranged TCR beta genes was performed with a multiplex PCR assay on genomic DNA. Amplified TCR beta libraries were sequenced as 87-base-pair reads on the Illumina HiSeq System. Processing in the source paper ran as follows. In a later analysis, tens of millions of unique TCR beta chains were counted across the 690 or so repertoires, and roughly 11 million of these chains were shared by at least two donors. Raw reads were error-corrected and collapsed into unique sequences with a nearest-neighbor algorithm that merged closely related sequences to remove PCR and sequencing errors. CDR3 sequences were aligned to IMGT reference sequences to assign V, D and J gene segments. For a sequence to be retained, at least a six-nucleotide match to both a V gene segment and a J gene segment was required. Rearrangements were called productive when the CDR3 lacked stop codons and stayed in frame with V and J; all others were non-productive. Following IMGT convention, CDR3 was defined as the stretch from the second conserved V-encoded cysteine to the conserved J-encoded phenylalanine. The earlier analysis of 587 of the donors excluded sequences that lacked an unambiguous match to a single V gene segment. In an earlier analysis of several hundred of the donors, V segments were called functional above 56.7% productive rearrangements and were called segregating when the between-donor standard deviation exceeded 5%. To diagnose cytomegalovirus status from the catalog of TCR beta chain sequences, a statistical classification framework was built. A later analysis assigned V and J genes by comparing TCR nucleotide sequences with IMGT/GENE-DB human TR gene sequences. In a later analysis, CDR3 sequences and most-parsimonious VDJ recombination scenarios were assigned using the TCRdist pipeline. In a later analysis, each TCR beta chain was defined by its CDR3 amino acid sequence together with its V-gene family, and reads lacking a unique V-gene family were excluded. A later analysis removed 592 highly shared, low-generation-probability nucleotide sequences to deal with suspected cross-contamination and a sequencing artifact. In a later analysis, a clonal expansion index for each public chain was calculated from normalized within-repertoire ranks of inferred template counts. In a later analysis, generation probabilities were computed with a VDJ recombination model fitted to out-of-frame rearrangements, and the resulting probabilities were checked against IGoR. Hypergeometric tests were used in a later analysis to score TCR-TCR, TCR-HLA and TCR-CMV co-occurrence, with a repertoire-size bias correction applied to the TCR pairs. False discovery rates were estimated in a later analysis by permuting HLA or CMV assignments 20 times. In a later analysis, co-occurring TCRs were grouped using DBSCAN, and TCRdist sequence similarity was added for clustering within HLA-allele-positive subsets. Repertoires with fewer than 30,000 or more than 120,000 public chains, plus five repertoires with anomalous nucleotide sharing, were excluded from co-occurrence clustering. TCRdb's version of the immuneACCESS table is confined to in-frame rearrangements and falls short of the full clone set. An unresolved V gene accounts for under half of the shortfall where checked; the remainder is of unknown origin. That table gives V, J and clone size, and the DNA gave D and trimming. The sample table lists fewer than 110,000 clones, under 85% of them with a count of one. The top ten constitute under 4.5% of the sample.

The sequence derives from a middle-aged man in good health and CMV-seropositive. The chain links TRBV5-4 with TRBJ2-6, with TRBD1 tentatively as D gene (6 bases match). The sequenced sample consisted of PBMCs. The sequenced DNA is TGTGCCAGCAGCCAAGATGGGACAAACTCTGGGGCCAACGTCCTGACTTTC. Translated, it reads CASSQDGTNSGANVLTF.